This T cell receptor beta chain comes out of a study of OX40 agonist ivuxolimab in advanced cancers. Study-wide findings and caveats: The mean number of expanded clones was higher in CD8+ T cells than in CD4+.

Germline loops: CDR1 SQVTM, CDR2 ANQGSEA. The CDR3 totals 15 residues. The V end was cut by 0 bases, the J end by 4 bases, with 15 bases between. Comment on this clone: Its matching antigen is unknown.

The timepoints at which blood was sampled were baseline, cycle 4 day 1, and cycle 7 day 1. Profiling relied on immunoSEQ multiplex PCR, and the TCRdb table lists in-frame clones only, not all of them. In the table there are 50,000 to 75,000 clones, about four fifths of which are singletons. This clonotype was obtained from an adult with an advanced solid tumor such as melanoma, head and neck, liver or kidney cancer. The V and J genes are TRBV29-1 and TRBJ1-1; D unclear. Sequences were derived from CD4+ or CD8+ T cells sorted from blood, sampled in a trial of the OX40 agonist ivuxolimab. The CDR3 DNA sequence: TGCAGCGTTGAAGACGCGGGTGGGGTAGGCACTGAAGCTTTCTTT. Its protein product is CSVEDAGGVGTEAFF.